These T cell receptor beta chains were read from a single sample in a study of blood T cells in healthy people across ages. One entry per CDR3 protein results from TCRdb running MiXCR on the 5' RACE reads. The sample consists of around 1,000,000 distinct CDR3 sequences, under 40% of them appearing once. Sequenced material: blood. These receptors were obtained from a man aged 18 to 30 in good health. Both conserved end residues are part of each CDR3. Each record gives: V gene, D gene, J gene, clone size, CDR3 DNA, CDR3 protein. A D gene is named only where the DNA matches it firmly. Rows may omit the clone size; those that give it use once, few, many or a size class.

v_call: TRBV20-1; d_call: TRBD1; j_call: TRBJ2-1; clone_size: NA; cdr3_nt: TGCAGTGCCCCACCGGACAGGGAGGAATCCTATGAGCAGTTCTTC; cdr3_aa: CSAPPDREESYEQFF
v_call: TRBV20-1; d_call: NA; j_call: TRBJ2-5; clone_size: NA; cdr3_nt: TGCAGTGCCCCCGACAGGGAGGCTAACACCGTGGAGACCCAGTACTTC; cdr3_aa: CSAPDREANTVETQYF
v_call: TRBV4-3; d_call: NA; j_call: TRBJ2-1; clone_size: few; cdr3_nt: TGCGCCAGCAGCCAAGAGGGGGGCCGGGACAATGAGCAGTTCTTC; cdr3_aa: CASSQEGGRDNEQFF
v_call: TRBV20-1; d_call: NA; j_call: TRBJ2-2; clone_size: once; cdr3_nt: TGCAGTGCTAGAGATACCCGGCAGAGTAACACCGGGGAGCTGTTTTTT; cdr3_aa: CSARDTRQSNTGELFF
v_call: TRBV12-3/TRBV12-4; d_call: NA; j_call: TRBJ2-1; clone_size: few; cdr3_nt: TGTGCCAGCAGTTTAGCCCGACCATCAACGGGGGCGCGCAATGAGCAGTTCTTC; cdr3_aa: CASSLARPSTGARNEQFF
v_call: TRBV7-2; d_call: NA; j_call: TRBJ1-1; clone_size: few; cdr3_nt: TGTGCCAGCAGCCCCAGCAGGGATGGCACTGAAGCTTTCTTT; cdr3_aa: CASSPSRDGTEAFF
v_call: TRBV7-2; d_call: TRBD2; j_call: TRBJ2-3; clone_size: NA; cdr3_nt: TGTGCCAGCAGCTTAGCACTAGCGGGCCTACCACATGATACGCAGTATTTT; cdr3_aa: CASSLALAGLPHDTQYF
v_call: TRBV12-3/TRBV12-4; d_call: NA; j_call: TRBJ1-1; clone_size: NA; cdr3_nt: TGTGCCAGCACTAAAAGACCACCGGGCACTGAAGCTTTCTTT; cdr3_aa: CASTKRPPGTEAFF
v_call: TRBV2; d_call: NA; j_call: TRBJ2-4; clone_size: NA; cdr3_nt: TGTGCCAGCAGAGAGGGACGACTCCGCGCGGGACAACTAGCCAAAAACATTCAGTACTTC; cdr3_aa: CASREGRLRAGQLAKNIQYF
v_call: TRBV5-1; d_call: NA; j_call: TRBJ2-1; clone_size: few; cdr3_nt: TGCGCCAGCAGCTTGACCTTAGGGATACTGAATGAGCAGTTCTTC; cdr3_aa: CASSLTLGILNEQFF
v_call: TRBV20-1; d_call: NA; j_call: TRBJ1-1; clone_size: NA; cdr3_nt: TGCAGTGCTAGAGATTGGGGCGTGGGGGGGAACACTGAAGCTTTCTTT; cdr3_aa: CSARDWGVGGNTEAFF
v_call: TRBV7-2; d_call: TRBD1; j_call: TRBJ2-7; clone_size: NA; cdr3_nt: TGTGCCAGCAGCACTCCGGGACAGGGTGTCACGGACTACGAGCAGTACTTC; cdr3_aa: CASSTPGQGVTDYEQYF
v_call: TRBV7-2; d_call: TRBD1; j_call: TRBJ2-3; clone_size: few; cdr3_nt: TGTGCCAGCAGCCACGGACAGGGGAAAGATACGCAGTATTTT; cdr3_aa: CASSHGQGKDTQYF
v_call: TRBV19; d_call: NA; j_call: TRBJ1-1; clone_size: NA; cdr3_nt: TGTGCCAGTAGTATAGGGATCTATCAAGCCCGACAAAACACTGAAGCTTTCTTT; cdr3_aa: CASSIGIYQARQNTEAFF
v_call: TRBV18; d_call: NA; j_call: TRBJ2-1; clone_size: once; cdr3_nt: TGTGCCAGCTCACCAAGGAGTACGGACGCCTACAATGAGCAGTTCTTC; cdr3_aa: CASSPRSTDAYNEQFF
v_call: TRBV12-3/TRBV12-4; d_call: NA; j_call: TRBJ2-5; clone_size: many; cdr3_nt: TGTGCCAGCAGTTCACGACTGGATTTCCAAGAGACCCAGTACTTC; cdr3_aa: CASSSRLDFQETQYF
v_call: TRBV12-3/TRBV12-4; d_call: NA; j_call: TRBJ2-3; clone_size: few; cdr3_nt: TGTGCCAGCAGCCATCCACTAGTCAAAACGCAGTATTTT; cdr3_aa: CASSHPLVKTQYF
v_call: TRBV2; d_call: NA; j_call: TRBJ2-1; clone_size: NA; cdr3_nt: TGTGCCAGCAGCCAGAGCGTTTACAATGAGCAGTTCTTC; cdr3_aa: CASSQSVYNEQFF
v_call: TRBV29-1; d_call: NA; j_call: TRBJ2-3; clone_size: NA; cdr3_nt: TGCAGCCAGGGGGCGGGGGGGATTGCAGATACGCAGTATTTT; cdr3_aa: CSQGAGGIADTQYF
v_call: TRBV7-9; d_call: TRBD1; j_call: TRBJ2-3; clone_size: NA; cdr3_nt: TGTGCCAGCAGCACCAAGGGGACAGGGACTTCGGCAGATACGCAGTATTTT; cdr3_aa: CASSTKGTGTSADTQYF
v_call: TRBV7-2; d_call: NA; j_call: TRBJ1-4; clone_size: once; cdr3_nt: TGTGCCAGCAGCTTAGCGCGGAGTGAAAAACTGTTTTTT; cdr3_aa: CASSLARSEKLFF
v_call: TRBV4-1; d_call: NA; j_call: TRBJ2-1; clone_size: NA; cdr3_nt: TGCGCCAGCAGCCAGGAGGTAGGGACCTACAATGAGCAGTTCTTC; cdr3_aa: CASSQEVGTYNEQFF
v_call: TRBV9; d_call: TRBD1; j_call: TRBJ1-4; clone_size: NA; cdr3_nt: TGTGCCAGCAGCCAAGACTCTGGACAGGGAGGTGAAAAACTGTTTTTT; cdr3_aa: CASSQDSGQGGEKLFF
v_call: TRBV4-1; d_call: NA; j_call: TRBJ2-3; clone_size: few; cdr3_nt: TGCGCCAGCAGCCAAGTTCTCAGTTCGGACGATGATACGCAGTATTTT; cdr3_aa: CASSQVLSSDDDTQYF
v_call: TRBV20-1; d_call: NA; j_call: TRBJ2-3; clone_size: few; cdr3_nt: TGCAGTGCTAGAGGGACGTTTGGAGATACGCAGTATTTT; cdr3_aa: CSARGTFGDTQYF
v_call: TRBV12-3/TRBV12-4; d_call: NA; j_call: TRBJ2-3; clone_size: NA; cdr3_nt: TGTGCCAGCAGTTCCTTCTCCACAGATACGCAGTATTTT; cdr3_aa: CASSSFSTDTQYF
v_call: TRBV24-1; d_call: TRBD1; j_call: TRBJ2-3; clone_size: NA; cdr3_nt: TGTGCCACCTCTGGGACAGGGGGAACAGATACGCAGTATTTT; cdr3_aa: CATSGTGGTDTQYF
v_call: TRBV6-2/TRBV6-3; d_call: NA; j_call: TRBJ1-2; clone_size: NA; cdr3_nt: TGTGCCAGCAGTTATGGTTGGGACGGCCGAACGCCTAACTATGGCTACACCTTC; cdr3_aa: CASSYGWDGRTPNYGYTF
v_call: TRBV20-1; d_call: TRBD2; j_call: TRBJ2-3; clone_size: few; cdr3_nt: TGCAGTGCTAGAGATAATTGGTCTAGCGGGGGCACAGATACGCAGTATTTT; cdr3_aa: CSARDNWSSGGTDTQYF
v_call: TRBV12-3/TRBV12-4; d_call: NA; j_call: TRBJ1-4; clone_size: NA; cdr3_nt: TGTGCCAGCCGAACTCCCGACCCTCGAGAAAAACTGTTTTTT; cdr3_aa: CASRTPDPREKLFF
v_call: TRBV6-4; d_call: TRBD1; j_call: TRBJ2-3; clone_size: NA; cdr3_nt: TGTGCCAGCAGTCCACAGGGGGCAGGAGATACGCAGTATTTT; cdr3_aa: CASSPQGAGDTQYF
v_call: TRBV9; d_call: NA; j_call: TRBJ1-4; clone_size: many; cdr3_nt: TGTGCCAGCAGCGTAGGGACATTACAAAATGAAAAACTGTTTTTT; cdr3_aa: CASSVGTLQNEKLFF
v_call: TRBV20-1; d_call: NA; j_call: TRBJ1-5; clone_size: NA; cdr3_nt: TGCAGTGCCCTGAGTGGGGTAGAGAATCAGCCCCAGCATTTT; cdr3_aa: CSALSGVENQPQHF
v_call: TRBV12-3/TRBV12-4; d_call: TRBD1; j_call: TRBJ2-7; clone_size: few; cdr3_nt: TGTGCCAGCAGTCCCCAGGGACAGGGCTACGAGCAGTACTTC; cdr3_aa: CASSPQGQGYEQYF
v_call: TRBV30; d_call: TRBD1; j_call: TRBJ1-4; clone_size: NA; cdr3_nt: TGTGCCTGGAAACCGGGACAGGGGGTTGAAAAACTGTTTTTT; cdr3_aa: CAWKPGQGVEKLFF
v_call: TRBV2; d_call: NA; j_call: TRBJ1-2; clone_size: NA; cdr3_nt: TGTGCCTGCAGTGAAGGCAGGAACTATGGCTACACCTTC; cdr3_aa: CACSEGRNYGYTF